This T cell receptor (beta chain) is from a study of cytomegalovirus exposure and HLA in healthy donors. General study findings and limits: A few CMV-associated chains were confirmed in vitro to be specific for CMV antigens. In a later analysis, at a false discovery rate of 0.05, fewer than 20,000 TCR beta sequences were associated with HLA alleles. It was only CMV serostatus that was available as immune exposure information.

As concerns this clone: The antigen remains undetermined.

With 60 Vbeta and 13 Jbeta primers, the PCR was carried out. Sequencing was performed with immunoSEQ multiplex PCR; in TCRdb, only in-frame clones are kept and a portion is missing. In the table there are 180,000 or so clones, around 80% of which are singletons. Per germline, CDR1 SGHNT and CDR2 YYREEE (reference sequence). The V end was cut by 3 bases, the J end by 1 base, with 14 bases between. CDR3 length: 16 amino acids. The receptor was isolated from a woman aged 40 to 49 in good health and CMV-seropositive. The chain combines TRBV5-4 with TRBJ1-3; D gene unclear. Sequenced: PBMCs. The CDR3 loop is CASSYGIGKSGNTIYF. Here the CDR3 DNA reads TGTGCCAGCAGCTATGGCATCGGGAAGTCTGGAAACACCATATATTTT. The full variable domain, rest sourced from reference TRBV5-4 and TRBJ1-3, is ETGVTQSPTHLIKTRGQQVTLRCSSQSGHNTVSWYQQALGQGPQFIFQYYREEENGRGNFPPRFSGLQFPNYSSELNVNALELDDSALYLCASSYGIGKSGNTIYFGEGSWLTVV.